The TCR beta chain described here comes from a study of CXCR3-negative and CXCR3-positive naive CD8 T cells. Across the whole study: Per library, roughly 1.5 +/- 0.3 million reads; roughly 150 million TRB reads overall. Overall study findings and caveats: Unlike memory cells, which differed, naive CXCR3-negative and CXCR3-positive cells had similar TRBV-TRBJ usage. The naive subsets expressed comparable surface CD5, and the authors inferred TCR strength from TRB CDR3 properties. Cryopreserved cells showed partially decreased CXCR3 expression, and most assays used fresh PBMCs.

The CDR3 runs 14 residues. The libraries of TRB cDNA were constructed through 5' RACE using UMI labels. TCRdb re-analyzed the 5' RACE reads; it lists each CDR3 protein once, without DNA. The table for this sample gives tens of thousands of distinct CDR3 sequences. About this clonotype: No antigen is known for it.

Sequences were obtained from memory CD8+ T cells from blood. The rearrangement links TRBV12-3 or TRBV12-4 to TRBJ2-7; with no DNA, the TCRdb D assignment of TRBD1 cannot be verified. The sequence derives from a human donor in good health. Some clones in this sample may be carry-over from other donors' samples. CDR3 in amino acids: CASSIGGSNHEQYF.